Below, one TCR beta chain is given with its context. This clonotype was counted a single time. It has no known antigen specificity. It has no much larger one-base neighbor in the sample; base qualities were not kept. A single read constitutes weak evidence. The data originate from a study of CD8+CD57+ T cells in acquired aplastic anemia (dated by TCRdb to 2016 to 2018). About the study as a whole: On average, sorted CD4+ and CD8+ cells yielded 2.5 to 3.5 ug of extracted DNA, with a range of roughly 0.17 to 30 ug. For healthy donor samples, the average read count was around 9.8 million for CD4+ cells and 11 million to 13 million for CD8+ cells.

TCR repertoires of sorted CD4+ and CD8+ blood T cells from severe aplastic anemia patients and healthy subjects were deep-sequenced in the study. Ficoll-Paque density gradient centrifugation was used to isolate peripheral blood mononuclear cells. Before DNA extraction, CD4+ and CD8+ T cells were sorted by FACS or by magnetic beads. CDR3 length: 15 amino acids, cysteine to phenylalanine. Solely the CDR3 DNA is kept, with 45 bases framed from the first base. V is pruned by 4 bases and J by 0 bases, leaving 2 bases of the junction without a gene match. For CDR1 and CDR2, the germline V gene lists SGHTA and FQGTGA. Broader findings and caveats from the paper: No significant difference in CD8+ Simpson's diversity was found between patients and healthy controls (P=0.060). Although some 28 CD8+ CDR3 sequences were shared by patients and controls, these sequences appeared highly expressed in patients and within the immunodominant clones of patients.

TCR beta VDJ combination and CDR3 sequence profiling used genomic DNA as the template. An Illumina HiSeq 2000 was used for TCR repertoire sequencing. Regarding the original processing steps: Repertoire assessment relied on Simpson's diversity index, CDR3 size and DJ length profiles, and TRBV/TRBJ rearrangement plots. The most abundant DNA sequence in the deep sequencing data was taken as the immunodominant clone. CDR3 amino acid sequences were screened for sharing across subjects and compared with published repertoires and the VDJdb database. Starting from the raw public reads, TCRdb applied fastp trimming at Q25, assembled clones with MiXCR and retained in-frame beta chains. Rows with a matching CDR3 protein are joined into one entry that keeps the most common DNA and genes. The V and J calls were not made by the authors but by TCRdb's processing. The sample table contains about 190,000 distinct CDR3 sequences; only one count was recorded for approximately 52% of them. Approximately 16% of the sample belongs to the ten largest clones.

The sequence joins TRBV7-3 to TRBJ1-1; a stretch of 10 junction bases matches TRBD1. This clonotype originated in a human donor in good health, serving as a control. What was sequenced was sorted CD4+, CD8+, or CD8+CD57+ T cells (not recorded which) from PBMCs. The CDR3 reads CASSSTGGMNTEAFF. The DNA sequence is as follows: TGTGCCAGCAGCTCGACAGGGGGCATGAACACTGAAGCTTTCTTT.